Below, 22 T cell receptor beta chains from the same sample are listed, as sequenced in a study of T-cell reconstitution after alpha-beta-depleted transplantation in children. It was with unique molecular identifiers that the TCRbeta library was prepared. MiXCR, run by TCRdb on the PCR reads, gives a single entry per CDR3 protein. The sample has hundreds of thousands of distinct CDR3 sequences, roughly 15% seen once; the top ten hold approximately 5%. Sequencing used PBMCs, mostly from graft donor cells, obtained 360 days after TCRalphabeta/CD19-depleted stem cell transplant. The receptors come from a male patient younger than 18 who had a stem cell transplant for acute lymphoblastic leukemia, so the T cells may come from the graft donor.

J is TRBJ2-3 and V is TRBV9; D unresolved. The CDR3 is made up of 17 amino acids. Germline V gives CDR1 SGDLS, CDR2 YYNGEE. Trimming took 3 bases from V and 0 from J, leaving 17 bases between them. The CDR3 region has the DNA TGTGCCAGCAGCGCTCACAGAATAAGTACTAGCACAGATACGCAGTATTTT. It yields the protein CASSAHRISTSTDTQYF.

This CDR3 reads CSARGRPDTQYF. CDR3 nucleotides: TGCAGTGCGCGGGGGCGCCCAGATACGCAGTATTTT. V usage is TRBV20-1 and J usage is TRBJ2-3; the D gene is possibly TRBD2 (7 bases). Trimming took off 6 bases at V and 4 bases at J, with 11 bases between the two ends. The CDR3 totals 12 residues. Germline-derived CDR1 and CDR2 are DFQATT and SNEGSKA (reference sequence).

The chain is built from TRBV12-5 and TRBJ1-3; TRBD1 aligns across 10 bases. The germline V gene has CDR1 LGHNT and CDR2 FRNRAP. Trimming took 2 bases from V and 3 from J; bases not matched to a gene: 7. The CDR3 is made up of 17 amino acids. The CDR3 is CASGLSLTGGRGNTIYF. The CDR3 DNA follows: TGTGCTAGTGGTTTGTCCTTGACAGGGGGCCGTGGAAACACCATATATTTT.

This clonotype has only a few counts. This chain links TRBV6-2 or TRBV6-3 with TRBJ2-2; TRBD1 might be the D (6 bases). V was pared by 4 bases and J by 4 bases, with 16 bases between. CDR1 is MNHEY and CDR2 is SVGEGT in the germline V gene. This CDR3 spans 16 amino acids. The CDR3 protein is CASSSYREIITGELFF. The DNA of the CDR3 is TGTGCCAGCAGTTCGTACAGGGAAATAATCACCGGGGAGCTGTTTTTT.

This clonotype was seen more than once but under ten times. This chain connects TRBV18 to TRBJ2-3, with unresolved D. Germline values: CDR1 KGHSH, CDR2 LQKENI. The CDR3 extends over 12 amino acids. V was shortened by 2 bases and J by 6 bases, with 6 bases between the two germline ends. DNA for the CDR3: TGTGCCAGCTCACCAAATGGTGATACGCAGTATTTT. The encoded protein is CASSPNGDTQYF.

The rearrangement joins TRBV3-1 to TRBJ2-7, with 8 bases that match TRBD1. V trimming: 1 base; J trimming: 6 bases; junction bases outside the gene matches: 8. The germline CDR1 and CDR2 sequences are LGHDT and YNNKEL (reference sequence). This CDR3 comprises 15 residues. The DNA for the CDR3 is TGTGCCAGCAGCCAAGTTGGACAGGGCAGCAGCGAGCAGTACTTC. This encodes CASSQVGQGSSEQYF.

The rearrangement joins TRBV28 to TRBJ1-6; the D gene is possibly TRBD1 (5 bases). V was shortened by 3 bases and J by 3 bases, with 12 bases between the two germline ends. Looked up from germline, CDR1 is MDHEN and CDR2 is SYDVKM. The CDR3 runs to 16 residues. CDR3 in amino acids: CASSFGARSYNSPLHF. CDR3 nucleotides: TGTGCCAGCAGTTTCGGGGCCAGAAGCTATAATTCACCCCTCCACTTT. Looking up the rest from reference TRBV28 and TRBJ1-6 gives the full variable domain: DVKVTQSSRYLVKRTGEKVFLECVQDMDHENMFWYRQDPGLGLRLIYFSYDVKMKEKGDIPEGYSVSREKKERFSLILESASTNQTSMYLCASSFGARSYNSPLHFGNGTRLTVT.

The chain has TRBV7-8 and TRBJ2-5; D gene uncertain. V was trimmed by 5 bases and J by 2 bases, leaving 24 bases between them. CDR1 and CDR2 (germline): SGHVS, FQNEAQ. This CDR3 spans 18 amino acids. As DNA, the CDR3 is TGTGCCAGCAGCGCCCCCTTTCGAGGACGGCAGACTCAAGAGACCCAGTACTTC. It is translated as CASSAPFRGRQTQETQYF.

J is TRBJ2-5 and V is TRBV7-8, with D possibly being TRBD2 (6 bases). The CDR3 extends over 15 amino acids. Germline CDR1 and CDR2: SGHVS and FQNEAQ. Trimming took 5 bases from V and 1 from J, leaving 14 bases between them. DNA of the CDR3: TGTGCCAGCAGCCCGAGGAGGGACTTCCAAGAGACCCAGTACTTC. Translated: CASSPRRDFQETQYF. Complete variable domain (other parts from reference TRBV7-8 and TRBJ2-5): GAGVSQSPRYKVAKRGQDVALRCDPISGHVSLFWYQQALGQGPEFLTYFQNEAQLDKSGLPSDRFFAERPEGSVSTLKIQRTQQEDSAVYLCASSPRRDFQETQYFGPGTRLLVL.

This clonotype was seen only a few times. CDR3 in DNA: TGTGCCAGTGGTGGTGGAAACACCATATATTTT. Its protein product is CASGGGNTIYF. The rearrangement links TRBV19 to TRBJ1-3; no firm D call. Germline CDR1 LNHDA, CDR2 SQIVND (reference sequence). V was pared by 8 bases and J by 3 bases, with 5 bases between. This CDR3 is built from 11 residues.

This clonotype occurred many times. The chain joins TRBV12-3 or TRBV12-4 to TRBJ2-1; 7 bases are a match to TRBD2. The CDR3 runs 15 residues. After removal of 5 bases from V and 5 bases from J, the junction contained 9 bases not matched to a gene. CDR3 sequence reads: CASSKTSSANNEQFF. DNA of the CDR3: TGTGCCAGCAGTAAGACTAGCTCAGCTAACAATGAGCAGTTCTTC.

J is TRBJ2-7 and V is TRBV10-3, with 11 bases matching TRBD2. Germline CDR1 is ENHRY and CDR2 is SYGVKD. With V trimmed by 2 bases and J by 5 bases, 14 bases remained unmatched. The CDR3 runs 18 residues. The DNA of the CDR3 is TGTGCCATCAGTGAGGGCGTCATCATAGCGGGAGGGCCGGACGAGCAGTACTTC. The encoded protein is CAISEGVIIAGGPDEQYF.

This clonotype was observed many times. The chain recombines TRBV20-1 with TRBJ2-7; D is undetermined. The V and J ends lost 3 bases and 0 bases respectively, with 9 bases between them. CDR1 DFQATT and CDR2 SNEGSKA come from the germline V gene (reference sequence). The CDR3 length is 13 residues. The CDR3 sequence: CSASPVSSYEQYF. CDR3 DNA: TGCAGTGCTAGTCCGGTATCCTCCTACGAGCAGTACTTC.

V gene TRBV18 combines with J gene TRBJ2-7; 10 bases agree with TRBD1. Germline V CDR1 and CDR2: KGHSH, LQKENI. The CDR3 covers 17 residues. V lost 6 bases to trimming and J lost 1 base; unmatched junction nucleotides: 12. CDR3 in DNA: TGTGCCAGCTCTGGGACAGGGGTCCTAACTCCATCCTACGAGCAGTACTTC. Translation: CASSGTGVLTPSYEQYF.

The chain uses TRBV6-2 or TRBV6-3 and TRBJ2-7; D is possibly TRBD1 or TRBD2 (5 bases each). Trimming stripped 4 bases from V and 2 bases from J, with 18 bases between. Germline values: CDR1 MNHEY, CDR2 SVGEGT. This CDR3 spans 16 amino acids. In nucleotides, the CDR3 is TGTGCCAGCAGTTCCCCTATTGGGGGAGTCGCCTACGAGCAGTACTTC. It is translated as CASSSPIGGVAYEQYF.

This clonotype has only a few counts. The V gene is TRBV9, the J gene TRBJ1-2; unclear D gene. Germline CDR1 SGDLS, CDR2 YYNGEE. The ends were cut back, 3 bases at V and 2 bases at J, with 14 bases in the middle. CDR3 length: 15 residues. DNA of the CDR3: TGTGCCAGCAGCGCCCCTATGGCGGGGAACTATGGCTACACCTTC. It translates to CASSAPMAGNYGYTF.

This clonotype came up a few times. The CDR3 protein is CASSLTGRNQPQHF. CDR3 DNA: TGCGCCAGCAGCTTGACAGGGCGGAATCAGCCCCAGCATTTT. The chain combines TRBV5-1 with TRBJ1-5; a possible D gene is TRBD1 (6 bases). V was clipped by 1 base and J by 4 bases, with 9 bases between them. Germline V gene sequence: CDR1 SGHRS, CDR2 YFSETQ. The CDR3 sequence is 14 residues long.

This clonotype was recorded once. The V call is TRBV11-1, the J call TRBJ2-1, with D possibly being TRBD1 (6 bases). The V end was cut by 4 bases, the J end by 9 bases, with 22 bases between. The germline V gene has CDR1 SGHAT and CDR2 FQDESV (reference sequence). There are 16 residues in the CDR3. This CDR3 is CASSSPRLGAGSEQFF. CDR3 nucleotide sequence: TGTGCCAGCAGCTCCCCCCGGTTGGGGGCCGGTTCTGAGCAGTTCTTC.

The chain joins TRBV27 to TRBJ2-5, with D possibly matching TRBD1 (5 bases). Germline-derived CDR1 and CDR2 are MNHEY and SMNVEV (reference sequence). The CDR3 consists of 13 residues. V lost 4 bases, J lost 5 bases, and 11 bases lay in between. For the CDR3, the DNA is TGTGCCAGCAGTTCATGGGGCATGGAGACCCAGTACTTC. Translated, it gives CASSSWGMETQYF.

In its sample, this clonotype was seen a few times. The rearrangement links TRBV19 to TRBJ1-1; possibly TRBD1 for D (5 bases). V gave up 5 bases and J gave up 4 bases, with 8 bases separating them. This CDR3 contains 12 residues. CDR1 and CDR2 (germline): LNHDA, SQIVND (reference sequence). CDR3 coding DNA: TGTGCCAGTAGTTTCAGGGTCACTGAAGCTTTCTTT. Protein sequence: CASSFRVTEAFF.

V usage is TRBV4-1 and J usage is TRBJ1-1; D gene uncertain. This CDR3 comprises 15 residues. The germline gives CDR1 MGHRA, CDR2 YSYEKL. V shed 4 bases and J shed 0 bases, with 12 bases lying between them. The CDR3 sequence is CASSPLGSLNTEAFF. As DNA, the CDR3 is TGCGCCAGCAGCCCATTAGGCAGCTTGAACACTGAAGCTTTCTTT.

The chain carries TRBV5-5 and TRBJ2-2; 9 bases map to TRBD1. After removal of 4 bases from V and 5 bases from J, the junction contained 9 bases not matched to a gene. The CDR3 runs to 16 residues. Germline CDR1 is SGHKS and CDR2 is YYEKEE (reference sequence). The CDR3 sequence is CASSLRTGAWTGELFF. In DNA, the CDR3 is TGTGCCAGCAGCCTAAGGACAGGGGCTTGGACCGGGGAGCTGTTTTTT.